The entry below describes one T cell receptor beta chain. The antigen is unknown. This sample was taken from a study of response to subunit inactivated influenza vaccine. Study results and caveats: Few new T cells, the authors suggested, are recruited by each seasonal influenza vaccination.

TCRdb processed the RT-PCR reads anew with MiXCR; each CDR3 protein has one entry. The data contain about 500,000 distinct CDR3 sequences, about 15% of them singletons. The ends lost 1 base at V and 1 base at J; junction bases unmatched: 7. Germline lookup yields CDR1 DFQATT and CDR2 SNEGSKA (reference sequence). The CDR3 loop spans 16 amino acids. This chain links TRBV20-1 with TRBJ2-5, with 9 positions matching TRBD2. The clonotype originates from a man between 50 and 75 years old who received an inactivated influenza vaccine. The sample consisted of CD4+ T cells sorted from PBMCs, taken approximately 25 months after vaccination. The CDR3 coding sequence is TGCAGTGCTAGAGTGCGACTAGCGGAAGCCCAAGAGACCCAGTACTTC. Protein sequence: CSARVRLAEAQETQYF.